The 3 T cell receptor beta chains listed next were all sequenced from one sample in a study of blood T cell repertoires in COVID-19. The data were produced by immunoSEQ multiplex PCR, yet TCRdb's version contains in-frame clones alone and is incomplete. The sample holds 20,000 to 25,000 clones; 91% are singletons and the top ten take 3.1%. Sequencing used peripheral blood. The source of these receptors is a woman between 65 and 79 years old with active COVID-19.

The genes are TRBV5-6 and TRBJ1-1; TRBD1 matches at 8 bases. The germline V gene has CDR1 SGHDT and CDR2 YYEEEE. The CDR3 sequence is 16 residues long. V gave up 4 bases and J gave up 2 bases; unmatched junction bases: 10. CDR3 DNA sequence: TGTGCCAGCAGCGAAGGACAGGGAGGCTTAAACACTGAAGCTTTCTTT. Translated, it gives CASSEGQGGLNTEAFF.

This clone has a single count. CDR3 nucleotide sequence: TGTGCCAGCAGTTACTCTAGTACCACAGATACGCAGTATTTT. Amino acids: CASSYSSTTDTQYF. This sequence joins TRBV6-5 and TRBJ2-3, with no clear D. Trimming cost V 0 bases and J 2 bases, with 6 bases left between them. Looked up from germline, CDR1 is MNHEY and CDR2 is SVGAGI. CDR3 size: 14 residues.

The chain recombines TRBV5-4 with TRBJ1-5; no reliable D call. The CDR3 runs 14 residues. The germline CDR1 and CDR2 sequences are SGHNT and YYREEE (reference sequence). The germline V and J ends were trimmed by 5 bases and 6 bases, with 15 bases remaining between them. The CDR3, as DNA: TGTGCCAGCAGTTCTAACCCCCTTGGTCAGCCCCAGCATTTT. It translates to CASSSNPLGQPQHF. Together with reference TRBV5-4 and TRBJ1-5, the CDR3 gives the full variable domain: ETGVTQSPTHLIKTRGQQVTLRCSSQSGHNTVSWYQQALGQGPQFIFQYYREEENGRGNFPPRFSGLQFPNYSSELNVNALELDDSALYLCASSSNPLGQPQHFGDGTRLSIL.